This T cell receptor beta chain was obtained from a study of OX40 agonist ivuxolimab in advanced cancers. Study overall: Partial responses were observed in three patients, of whom one had hepatocellular carcinoma and two had cutaneous melanoma. The study's findings and limits: Fewer expanded clones were found on average in CD4+ than in CD8+ T cells. At doses 0.1 to 3.0 mg/kg, CD4+ and CD8+ clones expanded.

The CDR3 runs 15 residues. With 0 bases clipped from V and 5 bases from J, the junction kept 4 bases outside the gene matches. CDR1 and CDR2 (germline): SGHRS, YFSETQ. Sequencing was performed with immunoSEQ multiplex PCR; in TCRdb, only in-frame clones are kept and a portion is missing. There are about 47,000 clones in the sample; around 85% occur only once, and about 32% lies in the top ten. In regard to this clone: What it binds is unknown.

This specimen was CD4+ or CD8+ T cells sorted from blood, taken in a trial of the OX40 agonist ivuxolimab. This chain links TRBV5-1 with TRBJ2-4; TRBD1 matches at 8 bases. The source of this sequence is an adult with an advanced solid tumor such as melanoma, head and neck, liver or kidney cancer. This CDR3 is CASSLVAGGENIQYF. The CDR3 coding sequence is TGCGCCAGCAGCTTGGTGGCAGGGGGCGAAAACATTCAGTACTTC.